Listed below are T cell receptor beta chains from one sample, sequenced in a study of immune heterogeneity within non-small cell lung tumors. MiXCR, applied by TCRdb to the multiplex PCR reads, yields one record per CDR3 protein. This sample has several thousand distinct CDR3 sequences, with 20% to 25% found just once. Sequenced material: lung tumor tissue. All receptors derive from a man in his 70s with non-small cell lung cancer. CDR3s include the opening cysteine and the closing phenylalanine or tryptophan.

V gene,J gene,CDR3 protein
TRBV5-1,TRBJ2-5,CASSLGLVAGVEETQYF
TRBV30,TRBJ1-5,CAWSGGIGNQPQHF
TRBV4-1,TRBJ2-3,CASSQGRGGTDTQYF
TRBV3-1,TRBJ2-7,CASSQVGRSFGQQYF
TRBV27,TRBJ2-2,CASSYIMTGGHTGELFF
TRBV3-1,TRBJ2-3,CASSPSWGTDTQYF
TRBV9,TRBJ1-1,CASSVGQGNTEAFF
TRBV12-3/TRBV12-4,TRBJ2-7,CASSSASVAAYEQYF
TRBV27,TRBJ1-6,CASRGVVNSPLHF
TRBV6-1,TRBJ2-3,CASSGPGGGTQYF
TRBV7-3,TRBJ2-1,CASSLLGGRSYNERFF
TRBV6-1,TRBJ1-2,CASREDRNYGYTF
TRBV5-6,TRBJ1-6,CASSLGGPYNSPLHF
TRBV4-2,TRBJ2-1,CASSLTSSDNEQFF
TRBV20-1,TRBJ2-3,CSASDGRSTDTQYF